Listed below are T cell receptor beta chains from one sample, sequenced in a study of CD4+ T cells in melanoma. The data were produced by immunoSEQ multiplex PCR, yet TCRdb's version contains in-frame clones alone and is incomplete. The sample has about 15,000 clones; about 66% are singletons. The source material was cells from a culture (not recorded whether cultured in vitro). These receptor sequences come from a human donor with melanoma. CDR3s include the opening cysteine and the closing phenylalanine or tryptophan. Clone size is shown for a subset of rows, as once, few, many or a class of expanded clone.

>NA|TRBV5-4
CASSTPDRGNTGELFF
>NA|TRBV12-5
CASGSQGRGGQETQYF
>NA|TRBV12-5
CASGSGQGFTDTQYF
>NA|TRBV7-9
CASSLVLGNEQYF
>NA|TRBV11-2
CASSLGLGAGSGNTIYF
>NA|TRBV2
CASSVESSYEQYF
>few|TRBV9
CASSPRIAGDNEQFF
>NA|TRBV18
CASSPLGTVSGNTIYF
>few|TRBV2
CATTRGNSYNEQFF
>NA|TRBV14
CASSRQRGGTDTQYF
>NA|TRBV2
CATAYRGVPYEQYF
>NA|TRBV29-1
CSVEAQTETQYF
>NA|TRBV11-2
CASSLGWDTDTQYF